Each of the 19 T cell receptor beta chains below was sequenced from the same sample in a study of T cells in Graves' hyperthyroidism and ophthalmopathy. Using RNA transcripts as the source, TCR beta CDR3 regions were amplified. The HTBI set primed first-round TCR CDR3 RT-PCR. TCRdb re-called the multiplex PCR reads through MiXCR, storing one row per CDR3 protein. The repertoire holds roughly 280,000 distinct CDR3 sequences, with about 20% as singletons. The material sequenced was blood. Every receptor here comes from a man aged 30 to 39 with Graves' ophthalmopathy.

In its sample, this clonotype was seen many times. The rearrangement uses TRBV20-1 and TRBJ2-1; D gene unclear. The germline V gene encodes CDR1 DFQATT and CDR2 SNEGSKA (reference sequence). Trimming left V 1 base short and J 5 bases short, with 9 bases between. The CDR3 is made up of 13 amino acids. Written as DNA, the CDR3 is TGCAGTGCTAGAGTAGGCCCCCACAATGAGCAGTTCTTC. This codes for CSARVGPHNEQFF.

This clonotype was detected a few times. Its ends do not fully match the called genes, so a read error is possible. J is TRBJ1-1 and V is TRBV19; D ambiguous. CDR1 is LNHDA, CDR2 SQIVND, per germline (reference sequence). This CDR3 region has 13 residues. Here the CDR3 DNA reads TGTGCCAGTAGTATCCGCAGGAACCCTGAAGCTTTCTTT. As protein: CASSIRRNPEAFF. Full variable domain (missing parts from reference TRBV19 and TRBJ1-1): DGGITQSPKYLFRKEGQNVTLSCEQNLNHDAMYWYRQDPGQGLRLIYYSQIVNDFQKGDIAEGYSVSREKKESFPLTVTSAQKNPTAFYLCASSIRRNPEAFFGQGTRLTVV.

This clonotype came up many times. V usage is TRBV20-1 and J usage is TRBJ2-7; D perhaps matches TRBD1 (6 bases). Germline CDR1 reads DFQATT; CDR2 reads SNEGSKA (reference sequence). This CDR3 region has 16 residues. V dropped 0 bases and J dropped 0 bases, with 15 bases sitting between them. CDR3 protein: CSARDFQGSSSYEQYF. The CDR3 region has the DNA TGCAGTGCTAGAGATTTTCAGGGGTCGAGCTCCTACGAGCAGTACTTC.

Written as DNA, the CDR3 is TGTGCCAGTAGTAAACTGGGGTACGAGCAGTACTTC. This sequence encodes CASSKLGYEQYF. The chain carries TRBV19 and TRBJ2-7; D uncertain. The CDR3 length is 12 residues. The germline V and J ends were trimmed by 4 bases and 4 bases, with 8 bases remaining between them. Germline V gene data show CDR1 as LNHDA and CDR2 as SQIVND (reference sequence).

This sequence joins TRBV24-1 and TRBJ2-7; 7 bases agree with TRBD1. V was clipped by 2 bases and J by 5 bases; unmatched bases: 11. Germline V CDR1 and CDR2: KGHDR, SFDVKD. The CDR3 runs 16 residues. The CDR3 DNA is TGTGCCACCAGTGATTCACAAGGGGGCGTGTTCGACGAGCAGTACTTC. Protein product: CATSDSQGGVFDEQYF.

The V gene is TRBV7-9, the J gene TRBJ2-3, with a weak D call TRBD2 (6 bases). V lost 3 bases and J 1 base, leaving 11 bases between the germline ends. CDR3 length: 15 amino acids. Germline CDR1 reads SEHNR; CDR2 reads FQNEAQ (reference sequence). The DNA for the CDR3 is TGTGCCAGCAGCTTCAAGGGACTTCGCACAGATACGCAGTATTTT. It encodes CASSFKGLRTDTQYF.

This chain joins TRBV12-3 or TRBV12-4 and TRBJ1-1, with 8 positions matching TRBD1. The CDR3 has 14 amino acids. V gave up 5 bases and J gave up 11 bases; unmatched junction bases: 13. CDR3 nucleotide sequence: TGTGCCAGCAGTCAAGATGACAGGGGTGTTGGGGCTTTCTTT. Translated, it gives CASSQDDRGVGAFF.

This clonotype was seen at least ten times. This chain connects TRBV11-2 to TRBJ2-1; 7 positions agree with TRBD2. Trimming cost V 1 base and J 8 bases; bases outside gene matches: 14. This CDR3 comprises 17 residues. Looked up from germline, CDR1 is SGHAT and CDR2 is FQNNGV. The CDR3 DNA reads TGTGCCAGCAGCTTAGTTCCCCCGGGGCGGGAGTTAGATGAGCAGTTCTTC. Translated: CASSLVPPGRELDEQFF.

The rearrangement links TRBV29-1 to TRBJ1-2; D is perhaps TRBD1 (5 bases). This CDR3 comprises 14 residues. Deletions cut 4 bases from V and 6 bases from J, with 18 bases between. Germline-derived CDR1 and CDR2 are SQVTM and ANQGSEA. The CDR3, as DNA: TGCAGCGTTGTAACCCCCGGGACTTCTAATGGCTACACCTTC. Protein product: CSVVTPGTSNGYTF.

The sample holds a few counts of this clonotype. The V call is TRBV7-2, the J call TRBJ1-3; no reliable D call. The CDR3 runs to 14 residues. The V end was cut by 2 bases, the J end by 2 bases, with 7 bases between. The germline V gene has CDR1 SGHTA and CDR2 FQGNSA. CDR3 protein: CASSLKRTGNTIYF. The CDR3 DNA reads TGTGCCAGCAGCTTAAAACGGACTGGAAACACCATATATTTT.

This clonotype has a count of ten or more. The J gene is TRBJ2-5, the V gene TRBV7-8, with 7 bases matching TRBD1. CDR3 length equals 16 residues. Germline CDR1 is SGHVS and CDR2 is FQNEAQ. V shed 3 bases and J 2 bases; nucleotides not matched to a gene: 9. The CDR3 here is CASSFSTGTAQETQYF. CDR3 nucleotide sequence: TGTGCCAGCAGCTTTTCCACCGGGACAGCGCAAGAGACCCAGTACTTC.

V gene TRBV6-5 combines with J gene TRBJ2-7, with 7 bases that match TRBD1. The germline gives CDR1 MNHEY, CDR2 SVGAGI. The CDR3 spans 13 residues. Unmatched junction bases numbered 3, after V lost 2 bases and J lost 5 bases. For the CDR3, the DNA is TGTGCCAGCAGTTACAGGGGGACAGACGAGCAGTACTTC. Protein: CASSYRGTDEQYF.

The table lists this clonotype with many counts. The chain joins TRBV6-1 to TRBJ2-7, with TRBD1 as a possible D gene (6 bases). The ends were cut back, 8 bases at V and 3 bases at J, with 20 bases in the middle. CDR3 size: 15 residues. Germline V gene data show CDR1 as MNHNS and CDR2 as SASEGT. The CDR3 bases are TGTGCCAGCTCCCAGAGGGGGATAAACTTCTACGAGCAGTACTTC. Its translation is CASSQRGINFYEQYF.

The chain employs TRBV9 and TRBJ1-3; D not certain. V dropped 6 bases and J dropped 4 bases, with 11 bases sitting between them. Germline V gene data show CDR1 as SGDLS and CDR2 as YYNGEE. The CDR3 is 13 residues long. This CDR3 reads CASTDFRGNTIYF. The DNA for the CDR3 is TGTGCCAGCACCGACTTTCGAGGAAACACCATATATTTT.

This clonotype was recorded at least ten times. DNA of the CDR3: TGTGCCAGCTCACCAATGACAGGGGCCTACGAGCAGTACTTC. Its protein is CASSPMTGAYEQYF. J is TRBJ2-7 and V is TRBV18; 8 positions match TRBD1. Germline CDR1 KGHSH, CDR2 LQKENI. After removal of 2 bases from V and 2 bases from J, the junction contained 2 bases not matched to a gene. CDR3 length: 14 residues.

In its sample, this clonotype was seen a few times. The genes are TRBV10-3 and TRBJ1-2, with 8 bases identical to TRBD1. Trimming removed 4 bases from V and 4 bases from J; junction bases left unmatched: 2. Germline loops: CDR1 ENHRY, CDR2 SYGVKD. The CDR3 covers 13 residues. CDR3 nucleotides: TGTGCCATCAGTGCCGGGACAGGCTATGGCTACACCTTC. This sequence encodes CAISAGTGYGYTF.

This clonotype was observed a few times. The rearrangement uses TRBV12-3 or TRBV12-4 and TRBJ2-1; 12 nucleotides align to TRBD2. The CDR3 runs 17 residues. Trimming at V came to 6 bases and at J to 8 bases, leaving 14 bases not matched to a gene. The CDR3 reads CASRRSSGRAGLDEQFF. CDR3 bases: TGTGCCAGCAGAAGATCTAGCGGGAGGGCCGGGTTGGATGAGCAGTTCTTC.

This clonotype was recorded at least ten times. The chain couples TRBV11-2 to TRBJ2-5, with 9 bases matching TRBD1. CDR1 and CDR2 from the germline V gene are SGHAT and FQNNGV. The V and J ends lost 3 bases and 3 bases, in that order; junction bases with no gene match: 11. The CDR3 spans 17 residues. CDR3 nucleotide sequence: TGTGCCAGCAGCTTCCCACAGGACAGGGGCTGGAAAGAGACCCAGTACTTC. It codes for CASSFPQDRGWKETQYF.

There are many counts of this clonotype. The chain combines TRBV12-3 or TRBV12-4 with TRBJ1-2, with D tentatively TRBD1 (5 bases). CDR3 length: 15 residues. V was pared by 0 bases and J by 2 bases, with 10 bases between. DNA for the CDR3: TGTGCCAGCAGTTTAGCAGGGGCTATCAACTATGGCTACACCTTC. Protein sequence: CASSLAGAINYGYTF.